These 14 T cell receptor beta chains were sequenced from one sample in a study of shared clonotypes between healthy human individuals. The repertoire was sequenced with immunoSEQ multiplex PCR; TCRdb's copy has only in-frame clones and lacks some. The table records fewer than 1 million clones, approximately 97% of them present only once. Naive CD8 cells lacked CD45RO and underwent positive selection for CCR7, leaving out terminally differentiated effector memory CD45RA+ cells. Sequenced sample: naive CD8+ T cells sorted from blood. The source of these receptors is a man aged 25-40 years in good health.

This rearrangement joins TRBV5-1 to TRBJ1-2; 7 nucleotides line up with TRBD1. Trimming cost V 4 bases and J 2 bases; bases outside gene matches: 8. Germline V gene data show CDR1 as SGHRS and CDR2 as YFSETQ. This CDR3 region has 15 residues. CDR3 in amino acids: CASSPAAGGNYGYTF. DNA of the CDR3: TGCGCCAGCAGCCCGGCGGCAGGGGGGAACTATGGCTACACCTTC.

The chain employs TRBV28 and TRBJ2-4; TRBD2 aligns across 10 bases. Germline V gene sequence: CDR1 MDHEN, CDR2 SYDVKM. The CDR3 has 14 residues. V lost 5 bases, J lost 10 bases, and 8 bases stayed unmatched. The DNA for the CDR3 is TGTGCCAGCAGTCCCGGGACTAGCGTTATTATTCAGTACTTC. Translation gives CASSPGTSVIIQYF.

This chain connects TRBV28 to TRBJ2-2; TRBD2 matches at 8 bases. The CDR3 extends over 16 amino acids. Per germline, CDR1 MDHEN and CDR2 SYDVKM. After removal of 8 bases from V and 1 base from J, the junction contained 9 bases not matched to a gene. The CDR3 DNA sequence: TGTGCCAGCTCCTCTCGACTAGCGAGGAACACCGGGGAGCTGTTTTTT. This sequence encodes CASSSRLARNTGELFF.

The CDR3 reads CASSPRGARATDTQYF. The CDR3 DNA sequence: TGTGCCAGCAGCCCTAGGGGGGCTAGGGCCACAGATACGCAGTATTTT. V usage is TRBV27 and J usage is TRBJ2-3, with D perhaps matching TRBD1 or TRBD2 (6 bases each). The CDR3 spans 16 residues. Trimming pared 6 bases from V and 2 bases from J, leaving 18 bases between. CDR1 and CDR2 (germline): MNHEY, SMNVEV (reference sequence).

The chain recombines TRBV30 with TRBJ2-2; D tentatively fits TRBD1 or TRBD2 (6 bases each). The CDR3 is 14 residues long. V lost 4 bases to trimming and J lost 4 bases, with 13 bases between them. The germline gives CDR1 GTSNPN, CDR2 SVGIG (reference sequence). The CDR3 protein is CAWNFGGSTGELFF. For the CDR3, the DNA is TGTGCCTGGAACTTCGGGGGCAGCACCGGGGAGCTGTTTTTT.

This sequence joins TRBV28 and TRBJ1-4; 7 bases match TRBD1. The CDR3 runs 15 residues. J lost 8 bases, V lost 3 bases, and 9 bases had no gene match. Germline lookup yields CDR1 MDHEN and CDR2 SYDVKM. CDR3 residues: CASSFPRQGEEKLFF. CDR3 coding DNA: TGTGCCAGCAGTTTTCCCCGACAGGGAGAGGAAAAACTGTTTTTT. Supplemented by reference TRBV28 and TRBJ1-4, the full variable domain reads DVKVTQSSRYLVKRTGEKVFLECVQDMDHENMFWYRQDPGLGLRLIYFSYDVKMKEKGDIPEGYSVSREKKERFSLILESASTNQTSMYLCASSFPRQGEEKLFFGSGTQLSVL.

The chain uses TRBV19 and TRBJ2-1; either TRBD1 or TRBD2 may supply D (6 bases each). The CDR3 runs to 15 residues. Trimming left V 5 bases short and J 4 bases short, with 15 bases between. CDR1 and CDR2 from the germline V gene are LNHDA and SQIVND (reference sequence). The CDR3, as DNA: TGTGCCAGTAGTCCCCAGGGGACTTTTTACAATGAGCAGTTCTTC. Translation gives CASSPQGTFYNEQFF.

The chain employs TRBV30 and TRBJ2-3; TRBD2 matches at 9 bases. V was clipped by 7 bases and J by 0 bases; unmatched bases: 2. The CDR3 contains 13 residues. Germline V CDR1 and CDR2: GTSNPN, SVGIG (reference sequence). The CDR3 loop reads CAFSGGSTDTQYF. The CDR3 DNA follows: TGTGCCTTTAGCGGGGGCAGCACAGATACGCAGTATTTT.

The chain combines TRBV11-2 with TRBJ2-7; tentatively, D is TRBD1 or TRBD2 (5 bases each). The CDR3 sequence is 14 residues long. The germline gives CDR1 SGHAT, CDR2 FQNNGV. V dropped 5 bases and J dropped 1 base, with 12 bases sitting between them. CDR3 sequence (DNA): TGTGCCAGCAGCATCCCGGGACGGTCCTACGAGCAGTACTTC. It translates to CASSIPGRSYEQYF. Combining the CDR3 with reference TRBV11-2 and TRBJ2-7 gives the whole variable domain EAGVAQSPRYKIIEKRQSVAFWCNPISGHATLYWYQQILGQGPKLLIQFQNNGVVDDSQLPKDRFSAERLKGVDSTLKIQPAKLEDSAVYLCASSIPGRSYEQYFGPGTRLTVT.

CDR3 sequence reads: CASSYDVGETYNEQFF. The DNA for the CDR3 is TGTGCCAGCAGCTACGATGTCGGAGAAACCTACAATGAGCAGTTCTTC. This chain joins TRBV7-9 and TRBJ2-1; unclear D gene. The CDR3 runs 16 residues. V lost 4 bases to trimming and J lost 2 bases, with 15 bases between them. CDR1 and CDR2 from the germline V gene are SEHNR and FQNEAQ (reference sequence).

The V gene is TRBV6-1, the J gene TRBJ1-2; a possible D gene is TRBD1 (5 bases). This CDR3 contains 16 residues. CDR1 and CDR2 from the germline V gene are MNHNS and SASEGT. V gave up 3 bases and J gave up 3 bases, with 17 bases separating them. The CDR3 DNA reads TGTGCCAGCAGTGAGAGCGAGGGGTCATTGTACTATGGCTACACCTTC. This sequence encodes CASSESEGSLYYGYTF.

CDR3 in DNA: TGTGCCAGCAGTTACTCCGCGGGAGGATCAGATACGCAGTATTTT. Amino acid sequence: CASSYSAGGSDTQYF. The chain employs TRBV6-6 and TRBJ2-3; 8 positions agree with TRBD2. Per germline, CDR1 MNHNY and CDR2 SVGAGI (reference sequence). The CDR3 spans 15 residues. Germline trimming cut 0 bases from V and 4 bases from J; bases unmatched to any gene: 3.

The chain is built from TRBV7-8 and TRBJ2-5; 9 bases agree with TRBD1. The CDR3 contains 14 residues. The junction had 5 bases not matched to a gene; V was cut back by 4 bases and J by 5 bases. Germline V gene lookup returns CDR1 SGHVS and CDR2 FQNEAQ. CDR3 amino acids: CASSSGTGIETQYF. CDR3 coding DNA: TGTGCCAGCAGCTCAGGGACAGGGATCGAGACCCAGTACTTC. Combining the CDR3 with reference TRBV7-8 and TRBJ2-5 gives the whole variable domain GAGVSQSPRYKVAKRGQDVALRCDPISGHVSLFWYQQALGQGPEFLTYFQNEAQLDKSGLPSDRFFAERPEGSVSTLKIQRTQQEDSAVYLCASSSGTGIETQYFGPGTRLLVL.

V gene TRBV18 combines with J gene TRBJ2-5; D ambiguous. This CDR3 is built from 15 residues. Germline loops: CDR1 KGHSH, CDR2 LQKENI. V lost 2 bases, J lost 0 bases, and 10 bases lay in between. Here the CDR3 DNA reads TGTGCCAGCTCACCAGCGGCAGCCAACCAAGAGACCCAGTACTTC. Encoded protein: CASSPAAANQETQYF.